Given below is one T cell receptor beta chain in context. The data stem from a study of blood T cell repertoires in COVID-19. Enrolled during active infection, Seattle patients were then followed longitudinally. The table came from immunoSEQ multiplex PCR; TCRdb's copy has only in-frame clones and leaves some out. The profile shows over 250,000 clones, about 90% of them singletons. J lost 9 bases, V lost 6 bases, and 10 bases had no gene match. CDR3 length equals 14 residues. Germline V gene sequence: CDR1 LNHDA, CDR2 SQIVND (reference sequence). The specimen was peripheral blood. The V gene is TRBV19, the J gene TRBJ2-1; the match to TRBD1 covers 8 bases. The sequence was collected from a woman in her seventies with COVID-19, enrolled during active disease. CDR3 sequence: CASRAGGLRSEQFF. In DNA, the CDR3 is TGTGCCAGTAGGGCAGGGGGCCTGCGGAGTGAGCAGTTCTTC.